This TCR beta chain was identified during a study of molecular identifiers for immune sequencing clone quantification. Naive CD8 libraries used about 20,000 to 1,100,000 sorted cells and 10%, 30% or 50% RNA. Naive CD8 T cells, phenotype CD8+CD4-CCR7+CD45RA+, were sorted. Points from the study as a whole: Detection of one spiked Jurkat cell's TCR RNA reportedly worked in 980,000 or so naive cells.

Bulk libraries came from a prior protocol with listed TCR primers. Each CDR3 protein gets one entry after TCRdb re-called the PCR reads with MiXCR. The table lists 79,000 or so distinct CDR3 sequences, roughly 25% of them singletons, with less than 0.85% in the top ten. This clonotype was counted ten times or more. Its antigen is not known. The CDR3 loop spans 16 amino acids. Trimming at V came to 4 bases and at J to 2 bases, leaving 5 bases not matched to a gene. CDR1 and CDR2 from the germline V gene are SGHAT and FQNNGV. V is TRBV11-2 and J is TRBJ2-6; 7 bases fit TRBD2. The clonotype was recovered from a human donor in good health. Some libraries in this study had Jurkat cell RNA spiked in. Sequencing input: naive CD8+ T cells from blood, with Jurkat cell RNA spiked in. The sample's subset: FACS-sorted CD8+CD4-CCR7+CD45RA+ naive T cells. The CDR3: CASSSQTSTGANVLTF. The CDR3 DNA reads as TGTGCCAGCAGCTCCCAGACTAGCACTGGGGCCAACGTCCTGACTTTC.